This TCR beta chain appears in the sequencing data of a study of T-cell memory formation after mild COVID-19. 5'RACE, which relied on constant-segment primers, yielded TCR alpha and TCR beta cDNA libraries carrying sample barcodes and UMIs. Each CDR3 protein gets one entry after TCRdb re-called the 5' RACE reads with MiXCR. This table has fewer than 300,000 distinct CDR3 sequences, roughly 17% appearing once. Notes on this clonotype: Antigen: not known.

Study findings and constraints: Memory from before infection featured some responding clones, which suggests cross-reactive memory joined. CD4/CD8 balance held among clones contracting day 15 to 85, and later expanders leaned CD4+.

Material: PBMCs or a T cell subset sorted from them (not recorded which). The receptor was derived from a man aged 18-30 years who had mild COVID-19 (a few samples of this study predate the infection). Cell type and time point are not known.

Written as DNA, the CDR3 is TGCGCCAGCAGTTGGGGTGGACGGAGCAATCAGCCCCAGCATTTT. Its protein is CASSWGGRSNQPQHF. This rearrangement joins TRBV5-1 to TRBJ1-5, with D unresolved. Trimming removed 5 bases from V and 1 base from J, with 13 bases in between. The CDR3 totals 15 residues. Germline V gives CDR1 SGHRS, CDR2 YFSETQ.